The 9 T cell receptor beta chains listed next were all sequenced from one sample in a study of CD8 T cells in ankylosing spondylitis. TCRdb reprocessed the 5' RACE reads with MiXCR, giving one entry per CDR3 protein. The sample holds some 300,000 distinct CDR3 sequences; less than 25% are singletons and the top ten take under 4%. Sequenced material: blood, either unsorted or a sorted T cell fraction (not recorded which). The receptors come from a female donor with ankylosing spondylitis or in good health (not recorded which).

V usage is TRBV7-2 and J usage is TRBJ1-4; the D gene is possibly TRBD1 (6 bases). The V and J ends lost 5 bases and 7 bases respectively, with 17 bases between them. Germline V gene data show CDR1 as SGHTA and CDR2 as FQGNSA. This CDR3 is 15 amino acids long. The CDR3 DNA is TGTGCCAGCAGCACCCTTCAGGGGTGGGGTGAAAAACTGTTTTTT. It is translated as CASSTLQGWGEKLFF. The variable domain in full, completed from reference TRBV7-2 and TRBJ1-4, reads GAGVSQSPSNKVTEKGKDVELRCDPISGHTALYWYRQSLGQGLEFLIYFQGNSAPDKSGLPSDRFSAERTGGSVSTLTIQRTQQEDSAVYLCASSTLQGWGEKLFFGSGTQLSVL.

This clonotype was seen repeatedly, ten times or more. The chain employs TRBV20-1 and TRBJ2-1; no clear D. CDR1 is DFQATT and CDR2 is SNEGSKA in the germline V gene (reference sequence). CDR3 size: 14 residues. V was cut by 2 bases and J by 8 bases, with 16 bases left in between. CDR3 amino acids: CSARSIQRYDEQFF. The CDR3 nucleotides are TGCAGTGCTAGATCAATCCAAAGGTATGATGAGCAGTTCTTC.

The V call is TRBV6-5, the J call TRBJ2-7, with D perhaps matching TRBD2 (7 bases). The germline V gene encodes CDR1 MNHEY and CDR2 SVGAGI. The CDR3 runs to 14 residues. V lost 4 bases to trimming and J lost 4 bases, with 14 bases between them. The CDR3 DNA is TGTGCCAGCAGTTCCCGGCGGGGGCTGTACGAGCAGTACTTC. Protein product: CASSSRRGLYEQYF.

The chain joins TRBV9 to TRBJ2-5; D unclear. In germline, CDR1 is SGDLS, CDR2 YYNGEE. V was clipped by 0 bases and J by 2 bases, with 8 bases between them. The CDR3 spans 14 residues. CDR3 in DNA: TGTGCCAGCAGCGTAGGACCGGGTCAAGAGACCCAGTACTTC. This encodes CASSVGPGQETQYF.

In its sample, this clonotype was seen many times. The gene calls are TRBV12-3 or TRBV12-4 and TRBJ2-3, with 7 positions matching TRBD1. The junction had 4 bases not matched to a gene; V was cut back by 4 bases and J by 0 bases. CDR3 size: 15 residues. CDR3 coding DNA: TGTGCCAGCAGTTCGCCGACAGGGAGCACAGATACGCAGTATTTT. Protein product: CASSSPTGSTDTQYF.

This clonotype was counted a few times. This chain joins TRBV10-3 and TRBJ2-7; D may match TRBD1 or TRBD2 (5 bases each). V was trimmed by 6 bases and J by 2 bases, leaving 20 bases between them. The length of the CDR3 is 16 residues. CDR1 is ENHRY and CDR2 is SYGVKD in the germline V gene. CDR3 sequence (DNA): TGTGCCATCAGGGGACCCTCGAGGCAGGGAACCTACGAGCAGTACTTC. This gives the protein CAIRGPSRQGTYEQYF.

This clonotype has only a few counts. The V gene is TRBV7-9, the J gene TRBJ1-5; tentative D call: TRBD1 (5 bases). The germline V gene encodes CDR1 SEHNR and CDR2 FQNEAQ (reference sequence). V dropped 8 bases and J dropped 3 bases, with 5 bases sitting between them. The length of the CDR3 is 11 residues. CDR3 in DNA: TGTGCCAGCGGGGCCAATCAGCCCCAGCATTTT. The encoded protein is CASGANQPQHF.

This clonotype was found a few times. The chain carries TRBV7-2 and TRBJ2-7, with D possibly called TRBD1 or TRBD2 (5 bases each). The ends were cut back, 1 base at V and 3 bases at J, with 13 bases in the middle. The CDR3 is 15 amino acids. The germline CDR1 and CDR2 sequences are SGHTA and FQGNSA. The CDR3 is CASSLGGRGFYEQYF. CDR3 in DNA: TGTGCCAGCAGCTTAGGGGGGAGAGGGTTCTACGAGCAGTACTTC.

This clonotype was counted only a few times. The CDR3 sequence is CSARPKQGAYGYTF. CDR3 DNA sequence: TGCAGTGCTAGGCCCAAACAGGGCGCCTATGGCTACACCTTC. The rearrangement uses TRBV20-1 and TRBJ1-2, with D possibly matching TRBD1 (6 bases). Germline loops: CDR1 DFQATT, CDR2 SNEGSKA (reference sequence). This CDR3 contains 14 residues. V was cut by 3 bases and J by 4 bases, with 15 bases left in between.